The 5 T cell receptor beta chains presented below share a single source sample, sequenced in a study of control samples from healthy donors and cancer patients. Sequencing used immunoSEQ multiplex PCR; TCRdb keeps in-frame clones, though not all of them. The table records tens of thousands of clones, 85% to 95% of them present only once. The material sequenced was PBMCs. These receptors were collected from a man in his thirties or forties with colorectal cancer.

The gene calls are TRBV6-5 and TRBJ1-2, with D maybe TRBD1 (5 bases). The CDR3 extends over 13 amino acids. The V gene lost 2 bases and the J gene lost 4 bases, with 8 bases spanning the gap. Per germline, CDR1 MNHEY and CDR2 SVGAGI. This CDR3 is CASSYAGTYGYTF. In DNA form, the CDR3 reads TGTGCCAGCAGTTACGCAGGGACCTATGGCTACACCTTC.

This clone appeared once. The chain joins TRBV29-1 to TRBJ2-2, with 9 positions matching TRBD2. The V and J ends lost 7 bases and 6 bases, in that order; junction bases with no gene match: 12. Germline V CDR1 and CDR2: SQVTM, ANQGSEA. The CDR3 consists of 15 residues. CDR3 sequence reads: CSGGIAGAGAGELFF. The CDR3 nucleotides are TGCAGCGGAGGTATAGCGGGGGCGGGTGCCGGGGAGCTGTTTTTT.

The J gene is TRBJ1-2, the V gene TRBV30; D call uncertain. Germline assignment: CDR1 GTSNPN and CDR2 SVGIG (reference sequence). The CDR3 runs to 13 residues. Trimming cost V 0 bases and J 8 bases, with 13 bases left between them. The CDR3 DNA follows: TGTGCCTGGAGTGTAAAGCCATCATGGGGCTACACCTTC. Translating it yields CAWSVKPSWGYTF. Together with reference TRBV30 and TRBJ1-2, the CDR3 gives the full variable domain: SQTIHQWPATLVQPVGSPLSLECTVEGTSNPNLYWYRQAAGRGLQLLFYSVGIGQISSEVPQNLSASRPQDRQFILSSKKLLLSDSGFYLCAWSVKPSWGYTFGSGTRLTVV.

This clone occurred once. The genes are TRBV5-4 and TRBJ2-2, with 7 bases matching TRBD2. After removal of 0 bases from V and 4 bases from J, the junction contained 3 bases not matched to a gene. Germline V gene data show CDR1 as SGHNT and CDR2 as YYREEE (reference sequence). The CDR3 contains 15 residues. For the CDR3, the DNA is TGTGCCAGCAGCTTGGGCGGGGAGGGCACCGGGGAGCTGTTTTTT. This codes for CASSLGGEGTGELFF.

This chain connects TRBV30 to TRBJ1-6; 9 bases line up with TRBD1. The ends lost 0 bases at V and 7 bases at J; junction bases unmatched: 4. The V gene's germline CDR1 is GTSNPN and CDR2 SVGIG (reference sequence). This CDR3 is 15 amino acids long. DNA for the CDR3: TGTGCCTGGAGTGTCGGTGGACAGGGGAATTCACCCCTCCACTTT. It is translated as CAWSVGGQGNSPLHF.